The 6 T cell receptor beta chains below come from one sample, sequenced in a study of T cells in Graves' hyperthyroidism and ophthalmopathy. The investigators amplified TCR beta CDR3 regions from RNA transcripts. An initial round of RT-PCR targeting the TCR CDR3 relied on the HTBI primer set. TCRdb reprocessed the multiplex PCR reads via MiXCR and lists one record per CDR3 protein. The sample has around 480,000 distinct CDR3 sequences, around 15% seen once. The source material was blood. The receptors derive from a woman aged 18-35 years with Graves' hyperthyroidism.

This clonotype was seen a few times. The CDR3 nucleotides are TGTGCCAGCAGCTTACTAGCGGGAGAGCTTGAGACCCAGTACTTC. Encoded protein: CASSLLAGELETQYF. The chain has TRBV7-2 and TRBJ2-5, with TRBD2 matching 10 bases. The CDR3 spans 15 residues. Germline lookup yields CDR1 SGHTA and CDR2 FQGNSA. Trimming cost V 2 bases and J 5 bases; bases outside gene matches: 5. Combining the CDR3 with reference TRBV7-2 and TRBJ2-5 gives the whole variable domain GAGVSQSPSNKVTEKGKDVELRCDPISGHTALYWYRQSLGQGLEFLIYFQGNSAPDKSGLPSDRFSAERTGGSVSTLTIQRTQQEDSAVYLCASSLLAGELETQYFGPGTRLLVL.

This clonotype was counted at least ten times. Here the CDR3 DNA reads TGCGCCAGCAGCTTGCGGGAGAAAGGGAGGAAAAATGAGCAGTTCTTC. This sequence encodes CASSLREKGRKNEQFF. V usage is TRBV5-1 and J usage is TRBJ2-1, with D perhaps matching TRBD2 (6 bases). Germline V gene data show CDR1 as SGHRS and CDR2 as YFSETQ. The CDR3 length is 16 residues. The ends were cut back, 1 base at V and 7 bases at J, with 18 bases in the middle.

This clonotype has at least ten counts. The CDR3, as DNA: TGTGCCAGCAGCGAGGTCCATGAGCAGTTCTTC. This codes for CASSEVHEQFF. This rearrangement joins TRBV7-8 to TRBJ2-1; no reliable D call. This CDR3 is 11 amino acids long. The V end lost 5 bases, the J end lost 8 bases, and 7 bases lay between the germline ends. The V gene's germline CDR1 is SGHVS and CDR2 FQNEAQ.

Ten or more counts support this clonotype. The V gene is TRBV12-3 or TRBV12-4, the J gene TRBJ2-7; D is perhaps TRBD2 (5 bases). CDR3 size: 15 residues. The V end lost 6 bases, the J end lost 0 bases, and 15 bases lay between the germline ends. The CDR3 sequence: CASSPVAGVSYEQYF. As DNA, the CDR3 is TGTGCCAGCAGCCCCGTGGCGGGCGTCTCCTACGAGCAGTACTTC.

This CDR3 reads CASSPRDREIKNIQYF. CDR3 DNA sequence: TGTGCCAGCAGCCCGAGGGACAGGGAGATAAAAAACATTCAGTACTTC. V usage is TRBV5-5 and J usage is TRBJ2-4; 9 nucleotides match TRBD1. The CDR3 loop spans 16 amino acids. The ends lost 4 bases at V and 4 bases at J; junction bases unmatched: 9. Germline CDR1 is SGHKS and CDR2 is YYEKEE (reference sequence).

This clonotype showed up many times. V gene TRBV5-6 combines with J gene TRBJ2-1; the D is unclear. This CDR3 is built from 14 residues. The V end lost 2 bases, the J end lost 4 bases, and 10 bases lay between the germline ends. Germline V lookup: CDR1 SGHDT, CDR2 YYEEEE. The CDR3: CASSFIQAYNEQFF. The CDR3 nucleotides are TGTGCCAGCAGCTTCATCCAGGCTTACAATGAGCAGTTCTTC.